This record looks at one T cell receptor beta chain sequence and its context. Its antigen is unidentified. Unique molecular identifiers were present on the cDNA, which also gained a universal primer site by template switching. TCRdb analysed the 5' RACE reads with MiXCR anew, one entry per CDR3 protein. Among 510,000 or so distinct CDR3 sequences listed, roughly 15% were seen once. The source of the sample is a study of identical twins. General study results and limits: Invariant populations such as MAIT and iNKT cells could partly muddle zero-insertion analyses. Sequences that were beta out-of-frame showed weaker excess twin sharing.

CDR1 DFQATT and CDR2 SNEGSKA come from the germline V gene (reference sequence). The CDR3 loop spans 15 amino acids. After removal of 1 base from V and 5 bases from J, the junction contained 8 bases not matched to a gene. These data also formed part of another study, on yellow fever vaccine responses in identical twins. That paper adds: Vaccine-induced T cell responses in twins were reportedly observed to appear partly convergent, partly personalized.

Sequenced sample: CD4+ T cells sorted from blood. V is TRBV20-1 and J is TRBJ2-5, with 9 positions matching TRBD2. This clonotype was obtained from a young woman in good health. CDR3 DNA sequence: TGCAGTGCTAGAGTACCAGCGGGAGGTTGGGAGACCCAGTACTTC. Its protein product is CSARVPAGGWETQYF.